A single sample gave rise to the 16 T cell receptor beta chains below, sequenced in a study of cytomegalovirus exposure and HLA in healthy donors. 60 Vbeta and 13 Jbeta primers were used in PCR. The data were produced by immunoSEQ multiplex PCR, yet TCRdb's version contains in-frame clones alone and is incomplete. The data hold roughly 230,000 clones, with 80% to 90% observed a single time. Sequences were obtained from PBMCs. These receptors came from a girl aged 2-10 years in good health and CMV-seronegative.

The chain joins TRBV6-5 to TRBJ2-7, with a weak D call TRBD2 (6 bases). With 5 bases removed from V and 5 bases from J, the gap between germline ends came to 16 bases. In germline, CDR1 is MNHEY, CDR2 SVGAGI. There are 14 residues in the CDR3. The CDR3 sequence: CASSPLDGSNEQYF. CDR3 nucleotide sequence: TGTGCCAGCAGTCCTCTGGACGGGAGCAACGAGCAGTACTTC.

This clone occurred a few times. The chain employs TRBV7-9 and TRBJ2-1; D unclear. Germline V gene data show CDR1 as SEHNR and CDR2 as FQNEAQ (reference sequence). The V end was cut by 1 base, the J end by 3 bases, with 7 bases between. CDR3 size: 14 residues. The CDR3 DNA follows: TGTGCCAGCAGCTTAGGACTCTTCTACAATGAGCAGTTCTTC. Its translation is CASSLGLFYNEQFF.

This chain links TRBV27 with TRBJ2-7; 8 bases match TRBD2. There are 15 residues in the CDR3. Germline V gene sequence: CDR1 MNHEY, CDR2 SMNVEV (reference sequence). V lost 6 bases to trimming and J lost 2 bases; unmatched junction nucleotides: 9. The CDR3 region has the DNA TGTGCCAGCAGCCGGGAGCGGGAGCGTCCCTACGAGCAGTACTTC. Residues: CASSRERERPYEQYF.

V is TRBV6-6 and J is TRBJ2-7; TRBD2 aligns across 9 bases. V gave up 8 bases and J gave up 6 bases; unmatched junction bases: 17. CDR3 length equals 16 residues. CDR1 and CDR2 from the germline V gene are MNHNY and SVGAGI (reference sequence). The CDR3 sequence: CASSTLPAGGPGEQYF. CDR3 sequence (DNA): TGTGCCAGCTCCACACTCCCCGCGGGAGGGCCTGGCGAGCAGTACTTC.

This clone turned up a few times. This chain uses TRBV6-1 with TRBJ2-7, with 9 bases that match TRBD1. Germline trimming cut 3 bases from V and 2 bases from J; bases unmatched to any gene: 5. Looked up from germline, CDR1 is MNHNS and CDR2 is SASEGT. This CDR3 comprises 15 residues. This CDR3 reads CASSDPGQGPYEQYF. The CDR3, as DNA: TGTGCCAGCAGTGACCCGGGACAGGGCCCCTACGAGCAGTACTTC.

The V call is TRBV6-6, the J call TRBJ2-2, with D perhaps TRBD2 (7 bases). V shed 2 bases and J shed 5 bases, with 15 bases lying between them. The germline V gene has CDR1 MNHNY and CDR2 SVGAGI (reference sequence). CDR3 length: 16 residues. The CDR3 spells CASSYGGAVGTGELFF. As DNA, the CDR3 is TGTGCCAGCAGTTACGGGGGGGCGGTTGGGACCGGGGAGCTGTTTTTT.

This rearrangement joins TRBV6-4 to TRBJ2-3; 8 bases line up with TRBD2. There are 16 residues in the CDR3. From germline, CDR1 is MRHNA and CDR2 SNTAGT. Germline trimming cut 0 bases from V and 2 bases from J; bases unmatched to any gene: 4. The CDR3: CASSDSELADTDTQYF. The CDR3 DNA reads TGTGCCAGCAGTGACTCGGAACTAGCGGACACAGATACGCAGTATTTT.

This chain joins TRBV6-6 and TRBJ1-1; 7 bases map to TRBD1. J lost 2 bases, V lost 6 bases, and 9 bases had no gene match. This CDR3 spans 15 amino acids. Germline V lookup: CDR1 MNHNY, CDR2 SVGAGI (reference sequence). The CDR3 DNA follows: TGTGCCAGCAGCCATACCGGGACAGAAAACACTGAAGCTTTCTTT. This codes for CASSHTGTENTEAFF.

The V call is TRBV19, the J call TRBJ1-5; no clear D. V was trimmed by 8 bases and J by 9 bases, leaving 14 bases between them. This CDR3 is built from 12 residues. CDR1 is LNHDA and CDR2 is SQIVND in the germline V gene (reference sequence). In DNA, the CDR3 is TGTGCCAGTCGTCGGTCGAGCGGGCCCCAGCATTTT. Its protein is CASRRSSGPQHF.

This rearrangement joins TRBV7-2 to TRBJ2-1; 10 bases are shared with TRBD2. J was trimmed by 7 bases and V by 3 bases; bases with no gene match: 12. This CDR3 is built from 17 residues. Germline V CDR1 and CDR2: SGHTA, FQGNSA. The CDR3 DNA reads TGTGCCAGCAGCTTCGGCTGGAGATCTAGCGGGAGTAATGAGCAGTTCTTC. Its translation is CASSFGWRSSGSNEQFF.

The gene calls are TRBV19 and TRBJ1-5; possibly TRBD1 for D (5 bases). This CDR3 spans 14 amino acids. Germline V CDR1 and CDR2: LNHDA, SQIVND (reference sequence). The V gene lost 3 bases and the J gene lost 3 bases, with 9 bases spanning the gap. The DNA for the CDR3 is TGTGCCAGTAGTATGTGGACACCCAATCAGCCCCAGCATTTT. This sequence encodes CASSMWTPNQPQHF.

This rearrangement joins TRBV6-1 to TRBJ1-2; D may be TRBD1 (6 bases). The germline gives CDR1 MNHNS, CDR2 SASEGT. The CDR3 is 13 residues long. V dropped 6 bases and J dropped 4 bases, with 12 bases sitting between them. Here the CDR3 DNA reads TGTGCCAGCAGATCACAGGGAATCTATGGCTACACCTTC. Translation: CASRSQGIYGYTF.

This clone is a singleton in its sample. The chain is built from TRBV30 and TRBJ2-1, with 7 bases identical to TRBD2. V dropped 4 bases and J dropped 3; count of bases not matched to a gene: 9. The CDR3 contains 15 residues. Germline values: CDR1 GTSNPN, CDR2 SVGIG (reference sequence). CDR3 DNA sequence: TGTGCCTGGACTCGATTTAGCGGGTACTACAATGAGCAGTTCTTC. Translated, it gives CAWTRFSGYYNEQFF.

The chain links TRBV7-9 to TRBJ1-2; D may be TRBD1 (5 bases). Germline V gene sequence: CDR1 SEHNR, CDR2 FQNEAQ (reference sequence). V was shortened by 3 bases and J by 7 bases, with 12 bases between the two germline ends. The CDR3 sequence is 13 residues long. The DNA for the CDR3 is TGTGCCAGCAGCTTTCGTGGCAGGGTTGGCTACACCTTC. Protein sequence: CASSFRGRVGYTF.

This chain connects TRBV2 to TRBJ1-1, with D unclear. Germline loops: CDR1 SNHLY, CDR2 FYNNEI. V was trimmed by 7 bases and J by 1 base, leaving 10 bases between them. This CDR3 is built from 13 residues. This chain's CDR3 is CASIISGNTEAFF. The DNA for the CDR3 is TGTGCCAGCATTATTTCCGGGAACACTGAAGCTTTCTTT.

The V gene is TRBV6-5, the J gene TRBJ1-2; D is uncertain. The CDR3 is 16 amino acids. V lost 2 bases, J lost 2 bases, and 15 bases lay in between. Germline V gene lookup returns CDR1 MNHEY and CDR2 SVGAGI. CDR3 residues: CASSYRAPGFNYGYTF. The CDR3 DNA is TGTGCCAGCAGTTACCGTGCCCCCGGGTTCAACTATGGCTACACCTTC.